This entry lists 25 T cell receptor beta chains sequenced from one sample in a study of beta chain bispecific antibodies for T cell cancers. Study findings and constraints: In these mixed samples, most targeted TRBV reads derived from the leukemia cell line.

MiXCR was run by TCRdb on the 5' RACE reads, yielding one entry per CDR3 protein. The repertoire holds 21,000 or so distinct CDR3 sequences, with approximately 2.6% as singletons. These receptors' antigens are unknown. T cells were expanded from blood mononuclear cells for approximately 3 days with anti-CD3 OKT3 or CD3/CD28 beads. Sequences were obtained from healthy donor T cells cultured with leukemia cells. The receptors derive from a human donor in good health. Some clones in this sample may be carry-over from other donors' samples.

This clonotype was seen at least ten times. The rearrangement uses TRBV27 and TRBJ2-7; 7 bases agree with TRBD1. CDR3 length: 13 residues. Germline V gene sequence: CDR1 MNHEY, CDR2 SMNVEV (reference sequence). V dropped 5 bases and J dropped 4; count of bases not matched to a gene: 5. CDR3 nucleotide sequence: TGTGCCAGCAGTGTGGGACAGAGTTACGAGCAGTACTTC. This codes for CASSVGQSYEQYF.

This clonotype was seen many times. The V call is TRBV7-9, the J call TRBJ2-1, with 10 nucleotides matching TRBD1. V lost 3 bases to trimming and J lost 7 bases; unmatched junction nucleotides: 6. Germline V gene sequence: CDR1 SEHNR, CDR2 FQNEAQ (reference sequence). The CDR3 totals 15 residues. CDR3 sequence (DNA): TGTGCCAGCAGCTTCCGGGACAGGGGAGTAAATGAGCAGTTCTTC. Translated: CASSFRDRGVNEQFF.

In this sample, this clonotype turned up many times. The chain uses TRBV5-1 and TRBJ1-1, with TRBD1 identical over 12 bases. This CDR3 contains 16 residues. Trimming removed 4 bases from V and 4 bases from J; junction bases left unmatched: 8. Germline values: CDR1 SGHRS, CDR2 YFSETQ. The CDR3 region has the DNA TGCGCCAGCAGCCCACAGGGACAGGGGGCGATCACTGAAGCTTTCTTT. Translating it yields CASSPQGQGAITEAFF.

This chain links TRBV6-1 with TRBJ2-5; perhaps TRBD2 as D (6 bases). This CDR3 has 13 residues. V shed 6 bases and J shed 1 base, with 9 bases lying between them. Germline CDR1 and CDR2: MNHNS and SASEGT. This CDR3 is CASSRGSQETQYF. The CDR3, as DNA: TGTGCCAGCAGCCGGGGGTCCCAAGAGACCCAGTACTTC.

In this sample, this clonotype is medium-sized (0.01 to 0.1%). The V and J genes are TRBV7-6 and TRBJ2-5; tentatively, D is TRBD1 (5 bases). Germline V CDR1 and CDR2: SGHVS, FNYEAQ. The V and J ends lost 5 bases and 4 bases respectively, with 32 bases between them. The CDR3 extends over 20 amino acids. The CDR3 DNA is TGTGCCAGCAGCCGAGACCGACAGCCACCAGATTCGGTTGATGGAGAGACCCAGTACTTC. It translates to CASSRDRQPPDSVDGETQYF.

This clonotype was counted many times. The J gene is TRBJ1-2, the V gene TRBV5-1; D not certain. CDR1 is SGHRS, CDR2 YFSETQ, per germline. The CDR3 loop spans 15 amino acids. The V gene lost 4 bases and the J gene lost 0 bases, with 13 bases spanning the gap. CDR3 region: CASSPNGETNYGYTF. The CDR3 nucleotides are TGCGCCAGCAGCCCGAACGGGGAAACTAACTATGGCTACACCTTC.

This clonotype was detected many times. The rearrangement joins TRBV5-1 to TRBJ2-3; D not certain. The V and J ends lost 4 bases and 4 bases respectively, with 10 bases between them. This CDR3 contains 13 residues. Germline loops: CDR1 SGHRS, CDR2 YFSETQ. The CDR3 region has the DNA TGCGCCAGCAGCGTGCTTGGTCCAGATACGCAGTATTTT. Its protein is CASSVLGPDTQYF.

The chain recombines TRBV13 with TRBJ2-1; D may be TRBD1 (5 bases). This CDR3 contains 13 residues. The V and J ends lost 7 bases and 3 bases respectively, with 10 bases between them. The germline gives CDR1 PRHDT, CDR2 FYEKMQ (reference sequence). Here the CDR3 reads CASTVDNYNEQFF. The DNA for the CDR3 is TGTGCCAGCACCGTGGACAACTACAATGAGCAGTTCTTC.

This clonotype was counted at least ten times. V gene TRBV28 combines with J gene TRBJ1-3, with 8 bases matching TRBD1. The V segment lost 5 bases and the J segment 0 bases; nucleotides outside the gene matches: 3. CDR1 and CDR2 (germline): MDHEN, SYDVKM. The CDR3 runs to 15 residues. CDR3 protein: CASSPDRGSGNTIYF. For the CDR3, the DNA is TGTGCCAGCAGTCCCGACAGGGGCTCTGGAAACACCATATATTTT.

This clonotype was recorded many times. CDR3: CASSYFGLRHDFNTEAFF. Here the CDR3 DNA reads TGTGCCAGCAGTTACTTCGGTCTGAGGCACGACTTTAACACTGAAGCTTTCTTT. V gene TRBV6-5 combines with J gene TRBJ1-1, with D unclear. Trimming shortened V by 1 base and J by 2 bases, and 20 bases separated the two germline ends. Germline V gene sequence: CDR1 MNHEY, CDR2 SVGAGI. This CDR3 is 18 amino acids long.

The chain has TRBV29-1 and TRBJ1-1, with D possibly being TRBD1 (5 bases). The CDR3 covers 13 residues. Per germline, CDR1 SQVTM and CDR2 ANQGSEA. Trimming took off 1 base at V and 0 bases at J, with 6 bases between the two ends. CDR3 sequence: CSVEGGMNTEAFF. The CDR3 nucleotides are TGCAGCGTTGAAGGGGGGATGAACACTGAAGCTTTCTTT. Complete variable domain (other parts from reference TRBV29-1 and TRBJ1-1): SAVISQKPSRDICQRGTSLTIQCQVDSQVTMMFWYRQQPGQSLTLIATANQGSEATYESGFVIDKFPISRPNLTFSTLTVSNMSPEDSSIYLCSVEGGMNTEAFFGQGTRLTVV.

This clonotype was seen ten or more times. The CDR3 protein is CASSPPGLGANEQFF. The DNA for the CDR3 is TGTGCCAGCTCACCACCAGGGCTGGGGGCCAATGAGCAGTTCTTC. This chain connects TRBV18 to TRBJ2-1; a weak D match, TRBD1 (6 bases). V was cut by 0 bases and J by 6 bases, with 12 bases left in between. Germline CDR1 reads KGHSH; CDR2 reads LQKENI. There are 15 residues in the CDR3.

A few counts support this clonotype. This chain uses TRBV21-1 with TRBJ2-1; TRBD1 is the table's D call, not checked against the DNA. TRBV21-1 is a known pseudogene. The CDR3 loop spans 16 amino acids. The CDR3 DNA follows: TGTGCCAGCAGCAATAAACCGGGGGGCTTTAACTATGAGCAGTTCTTC. It codes for CASSNKPGGFNYEQFF.

There are many counts of this clonotype. The rearrangement joins TRBV5-1 to TRBJ2-3, with a weak D call TRBD2 (5 bases). The germline CDR1 and CDR2 sequences are SGHRS and YFSETQ. There are 13 residues in the CDR3. The germline V and J ends were trimmed by 4 bases and 7 bases, with 13 bases remaining between them. CDR3 bases: TGCGCCAGCAGCCCGGCGCGGAGGAATACGCAGTATTTT. Residues: CASSPARRNTQYF.

This clonotype was observed at least ten times. The chain has TRBV6-6 and TRBJ1-5; 7 bases align to TRBD1. V dropped 7 bases and J dropped 2; count of bases not matched to a gene: 17. Germline V lookup: CDR1 MNHNY, CDR2 SVGAGI (reference sequence). The CDR3 totals 18 residues. CDR3 loop: CASTLGQLQPGGNQPQHF. The CDR3 region has the DNA TGTGCCAGCACCTTGGGACAGCTGCAGCCGGGGGGCAATCAGCCCCAGCATTTT.

By proportion, this clonotype is medium-sized. This CDR3 reads CASRSPTGGGLGWDQPQHF. In DNA form, the CDR3 reads TGTGCAAGTCGCTCCCCGACAGGGGGAGGGCTTGGGTGGGATCAGCCCCAGCATTTT. The rearrangement links TRBV12-2 to TRBJ1-5; the table assigns TRBD1, which was not confirmed against the DNA. TRBV12-2 is noted as a pseudogene. The CDR3 spans 19 residues.

The gene calls are TRBV4-2 and TRBJ2-1, with unresolved D. The germline CDR1 and CDR2 sequences are LGHNA and YNFKEQ. The CDR3 has 13 residues. V dropped 3 bases and J dropped 10 bases, with 13 bases sitting between them. The DNA for the CDR3 is TGTGCCAGCAGCCAGTGGAGTCCGGACGAGCAGTTCTTC. It is translated as CASSQWSPDEQFF.

This clonotype was counted ten times or more. The rearrangement links TRBV5-6 to TRBJ1-2, with unresolved D. This CDR3 region has 14 residues. Germline V gene sequence: CDR1 SGHDT, CDR2 YYEEEE. Trimming removed 0 bases at V and 3 bases at J, with 9 bases between. The CDR3 nucleotides are TGTGCCAGCAGCTTGGGTGACTCATACTATGGCTACACCTTC. Its translation is CASSLGDSYYGYTF. The full variable domain, rest sourced from reference TRBV5-6 and TRBJ1-2, is DAGVTQSPTHLIKTRGQQVTLRCSPKSGHDTVSWYQQALGQGPQFIFQYYEEEERQRGNFPDRFSGHQFPNYSSELNVNALLLGDSALYLCASSLGDSYYGYTFGSGTRLTVV.

This clonotype was recorded at least ten times. V usage is TRBV19 and J usage is TRBJ1-1; D is perhaps TRBD1 (6 bases). The CDR3 loop spans 18 amino acids. Trimming shortened V by 1 base and J by 1 base, and 19 bases separated the two germline ends. CDR1 and CDR2 from the germline V gene are LNHDA and SQIVND (reference sequence). The DNA of the CDR3 is TGTGCCAGTAGTATAGTGGGGTATGGGGGCTCACCGAACACTGAAGCTTTCTTT. Encoded protein: CASSIVGYGGSPNTEAFF.

This clonotype was observed at least ten times. The chain joins TRBV18 to TRBJ1-6, with a tentative D call TRBD1 (6 bases). Trimming shortened V by 2 bases and J by 4 bases, and 21 bases separated the two germline ends. The germline V gene encodes CDR1 KGHSH and CDR2 LQKENI. The CDR3 extends over 19 amino acids. CDR3 loop: CASSPYPPRGGCYNSPLHF. CDR3 coding DNA: TGTGCCAGCTCACCATACCCACCCAGGGGCGGTTGTTATAATTCACCCCTCCACTTT.

This clonotype was counted many times. The V and J genes are TRBV6-5 and TRBJ2-3, with D tentatively TRBD2 (6 bases). The CDR3 contains 14 residues. The germline gives CDR1 MNHEY, CDR2 SVGAGI. Trimming pared 5 bases from V and 0 bases from J, leaving 9 bases between. CDR3 sequence: CASSPGTSTDTQYF. The DNA for the CDR3 is TGTGCCAGCAGTCCCGGGACTAGCACAGATACGCAGTATTTT.

The chain combines TRBV19 with TRBJ2-1, with a tentative D call TRBD1 (5 bases). The CDR3 loop spans 15 amino acids. V was cut by 5 bases and J by 0 bases, with 11 bases left in between. The V gene's germline CDR1 is LNHDA and CDR2 SQIVND (reference sequence). The CDR3 here is CASSPDKFSYNEQFF. Written as DNA, the CDR3 is TGTGCCAGTAGTCCGGACAAGTTCTCCTACAATGAGCAGTTCTTC.

This clonotype was detected ten times or more. This chain links TRBV7-6 with TRBJ2-2, with 8 bases lining up with TRBD2. With 3 bases clipped from V and 7 bases from J, the junction kept 10 bases outside the gene matches. The CDR3 contains 16 residues. Germline assignment: CDR1 SGHVS and CDR2 FNYEAQ. The DNA of the CDR3 is TGTGCCAGCAGCTTCAGACTTGCGGGGGGTAGCGGGGAGCTGTTTTTT. It encodes CASSFRLAGGSGELFF. Supplemented by reference TRBV7-6 and TRBJ2-2, the full variable domain reads GAGVSQSPRYKVTKRGQDVALRCDPISGHVSLYWYRQALGQGPEFLTYFNYEAQQDKSGLPNDRFSAERPEGSISTLTIQRTEQRDSAMYRCASSFRLAGGSGELFFGEGSRLTVL.

This clonotype appeared many times. The chain joins TRBV6-6 to TRBJ2-2; no firm D call. Germline assignment: CDR1 MNHNY and CDR2 SVGAGI (reference sequence). This CDR3 spans 16 amino acids. V was clipped by 5 bases and J by 1 base, with 14 bases between them. The CDR3 loop is CASSEWAGLNTGELFF. The CDR3, as DNA: TGTGCCAGCAGTGAGTGGGCAGGTCTGAACACCGGGGAGCTGTTTTTT.

By its share, this clonotype is medium-sized. The chain recombines TRBV27 with TRBJ1-6; weak D call: TRBD1 (5 bases). CDR1 and CDR2 (germline): MNHEY, SMNVEV (reference sequence). The V and J ends lost 5 bases and 9 bases respectively, with 20 bases between them. The CDR3 totals 16 residues. The CDR3 DNA reads as TGTGCCAGCAGTCCACCCCGGACTTGGGGGGGTTCACCCCTCCACTTT. This codes for CASSPPRTWGGSPLHF.